The 19 T cell receptor beta chains presented below share a single source sample, sequenced in a study of PD-1 blockade in classical Hodgkin lymphoma. Only in-frame clones appear in the TCRdb table, and some are missing; sequencing was by immunoSEQ multiplex PCR. The sample carries more than 40,000 clones, roughly three quarters recorded once. The time point here: cycle 4 day 1 (C4D1), after less than seven weeks of nivolumab. Every single patient, without exception, relapsed after autologous stem cell transplantation, and brentuximab vedotin exposure varied. Sequencing used peripheral blood mononuclear cells (PBMCs), obtained before the fourth cycle of nivolumab. The receptor set was obtained from a human donor with classical Hodgkin lymphoma.

The chain uses TRBV5-8 and TRBJ2-5; D is undetermined. The ends were cut back, 4 bases at V and 1 base at J, with 14 bases in the middle. The CDR3 runs to 15 residues. Per germline, CDR1 SGHTS and CDR2 YDEGEE. The CDR3 region has the DNA TGTGCCAGCAGCCTTTCGAGAGTGGTCCAAGAGACCCAGTACTTC. The encoded protein is CASSLSRVVQETQYF.

This clone turned up a few times. This sequence joins TRBV5-5 and TRBJ1-1; no clear D. The CDR3 loop spans 16 amino acids. Trimming took off 4 bases at V and 6 bases at J, with 22 bases between the two ends. The germline gives CDR1 SGHKS, CDR2 YYEKEE (reference sequence). As DNA, the CDR3 is TGTGCCAGCAGCCTTAACGTCTTCATAGGGTCTGCTGAAGCTTTCTTT. It codes for CASSLNVFIGSAEAFF.

CDR3 amino acids: CASSLASGTDTQYF. Here the CDR3 DNA reads TGTGCCAGCAGCTTAGCCAGCGGGACAGATACGCAGTATTTT. This rearrangement joins TRBV11-2 to TRBJ2-3; D possibly corresponds to TRBD2 (6 bases). The V end lost 1 base, the J end lost 3 bases, and 8 bases lay between the germline ends. The germline gives CDR1 SGHAT, CDR2 FQNNGV. The CDR3 covers 14 residues.

V is TRBV6-5 and J is TRBJ1-3; possible D gene TRBD1, 5 bases. Between the trimmed V and J ends, which lost 2 bases and 0 bases, there was a span of 8 bases. There are 15 residues in the CDR3. Germline CDR1 reads MNHEY; CDR2 reads SVGAGI. The CDR3 sequence is CASSYDSRSGNTIYF. The DNA for the CDR3 is TGTGCCAGCAGTTACGACAGTCGCTCTGGAAACACCATATATTTT.

This clone showed up just once. This chain uses TRBV27 with TRBJ2-2; 8 nucleotides align to TRBD1. CDR1 is MNHEY and CDR2 is SMNVEV in the germline V gene (reference sequence). The CDR3 is 14 amino acids. V lost 6 bases, J lost 5 bases, and 5 bases stayed unmatched. CDR3 nucleotide sequence: TGTGCCAGCAGCAGGACAGGGTTGACCGGGGAGCTGTTTTTT. Translation gives CASSRTGLTGELFF.

The chain combines TRBV4-3 with TRBJ1-6, with TRBD1 matching 9 bases. This CDR3 has 15 residues. After removal of 4 bases from V and 9 bases from J, the junction contained 7 bases not matched to a gene. Per germline, CDR1 LGHNA and CDR2 YSLEER. In DNA form, the CDR3 reads TGCGCCAGCAGCCGCCTGGGACAGGGTTTTTCACCCCTCCACTTT. It yields the protein CASSRLGQGFSPLHF.

V gene TRBV4-2 combines with J gene TRBJ2-5; TRBD2 might be the D (5 bases). CDR1 LGHNA and CDR2 YNFKEQ come from the germline V gene. The ends were cut back, 3 bases at V and 3 bases at J, with 11 bases in the middle. The CDR3 spans 14 residues. The CDR3 DNA reads as TGTGCCAGCAGCCAGGACTCTAGGAAAGAGACCCAGTACTTC. It specifies CASSQDSRKETQYF.

The rearrangement joins TRBV11-2 to TRBJ2-7; TRBD2 might be the D (7 bases). V was cut by 7 bases and J by 2 bases, with 18 bases left in between. The CDR3 spans 15 residues. Germline V gene sequence: CDR1 SGHAT, CDR2 FQNNGV. CDR3 DNA sequence: TGTGCCAGCACCCCCACAGTAGGGGGGGCCTACGAGCAGTACTTC. Translated, it gives CASTPTVGGAYEQYF.

The chain is built from TRBV19 and TRBJ2-5; D perhaps matches TRBD2 (6 bases). The germline gives CDR1 LNHDA, CDR2 SQIVND (reference sequence). V dropped 6 bases and J dropped 2 bases, with 13 bases sitting between them. The CDR3 runs to 14 residues. This CDR3 is CASRGRGSQETQYF. CDR3 in DNA: TGTGCCAGTAGGGGCCGGGGGAGTCAAGAGACCCAGTACTTC.

This clone has only a few counts. This rearrangement joins TRBV6-6 to TRBJ1-1; D remains unclear. The CDR3 length is 8 residues. Germline CDR1 and CDR2: MNHNY and SVGAGI (reference sequence). The CDR3 sequence: CAELGAFF. CDR3 DNA: TGTGCGGAGTTGGGAGCTTTCTTT.

The V and J genes are TRBV7-9 and TRBJ2-1; D is perhaps TRBD1 (5 bases). Germline CDR1 is SEHNR and CDR2 is FQNEAQ (reference sequence). Trimming stripped 1 base from V and 6 bases from J, with 13 bases between. The CDR3 consists of 15 residues. The CDR3 spells CASSLGTTSFNEQFF. The CDR3 nucleotides are TGTGCCAGCAGCTTAGGGACAACATCGTTCAATGAGCAGTTCTTC.

The rearrangement joins TRBV15 to TRBJ2-3; D is perhaps TRBD1 (5 bases). The germline V gene encodes CDR1 LNHNV and CDR2 YYDKDF (reference sequence). Between the trimmed V and J ends, which lost 3 bases and 0 bases, there was a span of 10 bases. This CDR3 is built from 15 residues. The CDR3 is CATSRITGSTDTQYF. Here the CDR3 DNA reads TGTGCCACCAGCAGGATAACAGGAAGCACAGATACGCAGTATTTT.

The chain uses TRBV13 and TRBJ2-7, with 7 bases fitting TRBD2. CDR1 is PRHDT, CDR2 FYEKMQ, per germline (reference sequence). The CDR3 consists of 15 residues. V lost 4 bases to trimming and J lost 6 bases; unmatched junction nucleotides: 12. The CDR3: CASSSPRAGEPEQYF. DNA of the CDR3: TGTGCCAGCAGCTCGCCTAGGGCGGGGGAGCCCGAGCAGTACTTC.

The chain joins TRBV7-3 to TRBJ2-1; TRBD2 aligns across 9 bases. The CDR3 has 13 residues. After removal of 5 bases from V and 7 bases from J, the junction contained 3 bases not matched to a gene. Germline assignment: CDR1 SGHTA and CDR2 FQGTGA. CDR3 region: CASSELAGNEQFF. CDR3 in DNA: TGTGCCAGCAGCGAACTAGCGGGTAATGAGCAGTTCTTC.

This chain connects TRBV18 to TRBJ2-1, with 12 bases identical to TRBD2. This CDR3 is 18 amino acids long. Trimming cost V 0 bases and J 5 bases; bases outside gene matches: 8. CDR1 KGHSH and CDR2 LQKENI come from the germline V gene. The CDR3 loop is CASSPPTSGRGWDNEQFF. CDR3 coding DNA: TGTGCCAGCTCACCACCGACTAGCGGGAGAGGCTGGGACAATGAGCAGTTCTTC.

The chain recombines TRBV4-1 with TRBJ1-1; 7 nucleotides match TRBD1. Germline CDR1 reads MGHRA; CDR2 reads YSYEKL. The CDR3 length is 15 residues. After removal of 3 bases from V and 0 bases from J, the junction contained 4 bases not matched to a gene. In DNA form, the CDR3 reads TGCGCCAGCAGCCAGTACGGGACAGTGAACACTGAAGCTTTCTTT. Residues: CASSQYGTVNTEAFF.

The rearrangement joins TRBV9 to TRBJ2-2, with D possibly matching TRBD1 (5 bases). CDR3 size: 15 residues. V was shortened by 1 base and J by 0 bases, with 7 bases between the two germline ends. Germline V gene lookup returns CDR1 SGDLS and CDR2 YYNGEE. The CDR3 loop reads CASSVLDTNTGELFF. The CDR3 DNA is TGTGCCAGCAGCGTACTGGACACGAACACCGGGGAGCTGTTTTTT.

This sequence joins TRBV4-2 and TRBJ2-3; D remains unclear. The CDR3 consists of 14 residues. V lost 2 bases and J lost 2, with 8 bases in between. Germline V lookup: CDR1 LGHNA, CDR2 YNFKEQ. The CDR3 nucleotides are TGTGCCAGCAGCCAACCGACCCTCACAGATACGCAGTATTTT. It codes for CASSQPTLTDTQYF.

The genes are TRBV19 and TRBJ2-1; 9 positions agree with TRBD2. CDR1 LNHDA and CDR2 SQIVND come from the germline V gene (reference sequence). The junction had 4 bases not matched to a gene; V was cut back by 2 bases and J by 2 bases. The CDR3 is 16 residues long. In DNA form, the CDR3 reads TGTGCCAGTAGTATAATGGCTAGCGGGGCCTACAATGAGCAGTTCTTC. The encoded protein is CASSIMASGAYNEQFF.